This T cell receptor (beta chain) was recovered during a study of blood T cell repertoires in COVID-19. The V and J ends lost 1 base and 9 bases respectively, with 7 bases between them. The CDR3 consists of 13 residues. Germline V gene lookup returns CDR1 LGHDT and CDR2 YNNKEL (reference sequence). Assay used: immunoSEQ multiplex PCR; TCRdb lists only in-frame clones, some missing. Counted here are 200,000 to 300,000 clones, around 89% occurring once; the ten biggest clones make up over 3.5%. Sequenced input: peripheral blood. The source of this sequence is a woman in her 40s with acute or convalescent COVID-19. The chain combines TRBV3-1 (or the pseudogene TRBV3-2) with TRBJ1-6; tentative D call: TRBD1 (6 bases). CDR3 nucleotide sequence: TGTGCCAGCAGCCAAGCAGGGGTTTCACCCCTCCACTTT. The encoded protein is CASSQAGVSPLHF.